Listed here is a single TCR beta chain. This entry belongs to a study of blood T cell repertoires in COVID-19. All enrollees were roughly 18 to 100 years old and from approximately 24 US areas. Donors of Cohort 3 who recovered were those that had two negative PCRs, clearance, or symptom resolution. CDR1 and CDR2 from the germline V gene are SGHAT and FQNNGV. Trimming at V came to 2 bases and at J to 7 bases, leaving 7 bases not matched to a gene. This CDR3 spans 15 amino acids. Per the original methods: For nucleated cells, counts were estimated from reference gene primer amplification. Repertoires were generated with immunoSEQ multiplex PCR, while TCRdb's copy carries only in-frame clones and drops some. V, J and clone size are taken as reported in that table, and D and trimming were inferred from the DNA itself. The sample records just over 300,000 clones, around 86% being singletons.

Sequencing input: PBMCs or T cells enriched from blood (not recorded which). This chain uses TRBV11-2 with TRBJ2-7, with 11 bases that match TRBD1. The clonotype was recovered from a man younger than 40 who had recovered from COVID-19. Here the CDR3 reads CASSLMWTGGEEQYF. CDR3 sequence (DNA): TGTGCCAGCAGCTTAATGTGGACAGGGGGCGAGGAGCAGTACTTC.